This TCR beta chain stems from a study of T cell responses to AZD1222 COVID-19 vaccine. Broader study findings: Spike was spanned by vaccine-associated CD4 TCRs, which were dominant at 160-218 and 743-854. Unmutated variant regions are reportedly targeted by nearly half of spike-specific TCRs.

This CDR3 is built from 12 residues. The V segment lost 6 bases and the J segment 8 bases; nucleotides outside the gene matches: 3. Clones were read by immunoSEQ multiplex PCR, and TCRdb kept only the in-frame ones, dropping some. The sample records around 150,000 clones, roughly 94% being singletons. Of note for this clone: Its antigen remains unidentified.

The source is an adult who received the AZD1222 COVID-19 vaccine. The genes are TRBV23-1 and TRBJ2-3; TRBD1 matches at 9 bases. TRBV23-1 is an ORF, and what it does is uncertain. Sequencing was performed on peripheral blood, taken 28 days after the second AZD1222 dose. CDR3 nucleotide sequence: TGCGCCAGCAGGCAGGACAGGGGTACGCAGTATTTT. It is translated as CASRQDRGTQYF.